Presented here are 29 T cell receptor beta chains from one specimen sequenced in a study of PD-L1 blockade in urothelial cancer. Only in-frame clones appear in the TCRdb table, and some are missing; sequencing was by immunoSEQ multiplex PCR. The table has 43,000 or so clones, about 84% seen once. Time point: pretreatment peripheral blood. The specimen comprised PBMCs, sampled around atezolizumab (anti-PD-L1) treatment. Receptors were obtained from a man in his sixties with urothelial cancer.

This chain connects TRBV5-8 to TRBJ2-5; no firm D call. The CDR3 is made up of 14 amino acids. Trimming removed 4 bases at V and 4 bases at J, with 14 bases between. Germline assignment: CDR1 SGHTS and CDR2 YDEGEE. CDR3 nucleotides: TGTGCCAGCAGCCGACGATTAGCTCCAGAGACCCAGTACTTC. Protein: CASSRRLAPETQYF.

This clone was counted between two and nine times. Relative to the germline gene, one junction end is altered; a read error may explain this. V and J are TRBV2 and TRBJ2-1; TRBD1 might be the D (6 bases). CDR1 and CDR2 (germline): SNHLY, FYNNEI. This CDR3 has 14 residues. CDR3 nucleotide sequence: TGTGCCAGCAGTGAAGGTTTCAGGGGATCGGAGCGGTTCTTC. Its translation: CASSEGFRGSERFF.

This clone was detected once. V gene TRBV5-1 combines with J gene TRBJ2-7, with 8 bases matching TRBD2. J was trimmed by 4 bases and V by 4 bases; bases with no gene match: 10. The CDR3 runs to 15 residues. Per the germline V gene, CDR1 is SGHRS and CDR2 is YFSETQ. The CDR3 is CASSLREGIHYEQYF. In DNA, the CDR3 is TGCGCCAGCAGCCTCCGGGAGGGAATACATTACGAGCAGTACTTC.

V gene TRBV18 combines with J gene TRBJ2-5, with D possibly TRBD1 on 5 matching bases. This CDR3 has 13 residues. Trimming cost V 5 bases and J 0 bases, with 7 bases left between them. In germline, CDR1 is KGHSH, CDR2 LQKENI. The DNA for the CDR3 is TGTGCCAGCTCAGGGGCCAACCAAGAGACCCAGTACTTC. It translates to CASSGANQETQYF.

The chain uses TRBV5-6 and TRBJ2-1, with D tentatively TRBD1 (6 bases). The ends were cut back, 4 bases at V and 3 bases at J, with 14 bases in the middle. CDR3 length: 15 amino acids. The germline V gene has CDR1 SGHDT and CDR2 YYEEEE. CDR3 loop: CASSPGEGVYNEQFF. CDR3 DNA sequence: TGTGCCAGCAGCCCAGGGGAAGGGGTCTACAATGAGCAGTTCTTC. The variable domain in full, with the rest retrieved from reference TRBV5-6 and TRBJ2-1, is DAGVTQSPTHLIKTRGQQVTLRCSPKSGHDTVSWYQQALGQGPQFIFQYYEEEERQRGNFPDRFSGHQFPNYSSELNVNALLLGDSALYLCASSPGEGVYNEQFFGPGTRLTVL.

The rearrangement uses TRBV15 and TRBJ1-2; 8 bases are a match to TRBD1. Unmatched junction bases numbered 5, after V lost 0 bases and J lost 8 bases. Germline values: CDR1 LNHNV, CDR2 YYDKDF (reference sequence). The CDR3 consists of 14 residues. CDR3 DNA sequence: TGTGCCACCAGCAGAGATCGCGACAGGGGCGGCTACACCTTC. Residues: CATSRDRDRGGYTF. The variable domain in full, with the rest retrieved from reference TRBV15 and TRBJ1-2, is DAMVIQNPRYQVTQFGKPVTLSCSQTLNHNVMYWYQQKSSQAPKLLFHYYDKDFNNEADTPDNFQSRRPNTSFCFLDIRSPGLGDTAMYLCATSRDRDRGGYTFGSGTRLTVV.

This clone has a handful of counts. The CDR3 loop reads CASSLGASGRQETQYF. CDR3 coding DNA: TGTGCCAGCAGTCTCGGGGCTAGCGGGAGACAAGAGACCCAGTACTTC. The chain has TRBV25-1 and TRBJ2-5; 10 positions agree with TRBD2. The CDR3 covers 16 residues. The germline gives CDR1 MGHDK, CDR2 SYGVNS. V trimming: 5 bases; J trimming: 2 bases; junction bases outside the gene matches: 8. The full variable domain, in which reference TRBV25-1 and TRBJ2-5 provide the parts outside the CDR3, is EADIYQTPRYLVIGTGKKITLECSQTMGHDKMYWYQQDPGMELHLIHYSYGVNSTEKGDLSSESTVSRIRTEHFPLTLESARPSHTSQYLCASSLGASGRQETQYFGPGTRLLVL.

The CDR3 protein is CASSLTSDYEQYF. CDR3 coding DNA: TGCGCCAGCAGCCTTACTAGCGACTACGAGCAGTACTTC. The chain combines TRBV5-1 with TRBJ2-7, with 7 bases identical to TRBD2. The germline gives CDR1 SGHRS, CDR2 YFSETQ. This CDR3 is built from 13 residues. The J segment lost 3 bases and the V segment lost 4 bases, leaving 4 bases of the junction unmatched.

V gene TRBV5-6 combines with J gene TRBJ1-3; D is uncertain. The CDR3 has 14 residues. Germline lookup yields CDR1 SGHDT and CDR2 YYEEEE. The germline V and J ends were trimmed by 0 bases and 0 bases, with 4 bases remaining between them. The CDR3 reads CASSLGSSGNTIYF. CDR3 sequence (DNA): TGTGCCAGCAGCTTGGGGAGCTCTGGAAACACCATATATTTT.

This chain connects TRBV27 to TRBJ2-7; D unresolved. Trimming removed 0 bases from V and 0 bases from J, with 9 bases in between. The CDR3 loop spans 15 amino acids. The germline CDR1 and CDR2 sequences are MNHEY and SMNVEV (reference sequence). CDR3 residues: CASSLSALSSYEQYF. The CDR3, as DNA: TGTGCCAGCAGTTTATCGGCCTTAAGCTCCTACGAGCAGTACTTC.

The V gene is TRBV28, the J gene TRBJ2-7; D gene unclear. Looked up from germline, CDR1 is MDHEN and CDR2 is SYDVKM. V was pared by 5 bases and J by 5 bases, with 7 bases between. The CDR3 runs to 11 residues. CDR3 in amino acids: CASSPRDEQYF. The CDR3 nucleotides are TGTGCCAGCAGTCCCCGGGACGAGCAGTACTTC.

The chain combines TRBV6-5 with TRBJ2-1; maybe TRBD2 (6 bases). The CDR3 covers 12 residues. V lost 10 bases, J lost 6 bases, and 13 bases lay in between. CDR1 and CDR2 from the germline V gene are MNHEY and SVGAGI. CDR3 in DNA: TGTGCCACCCGGGACTTCACCAATGAGCAGTTCTTC. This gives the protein CATRDFTNEQFF.

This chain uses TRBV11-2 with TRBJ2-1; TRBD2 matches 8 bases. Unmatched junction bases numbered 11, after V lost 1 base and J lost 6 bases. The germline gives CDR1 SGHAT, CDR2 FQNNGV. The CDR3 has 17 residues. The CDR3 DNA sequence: TGTGCCAGCAGCTTAGGCACAGCGGGAGTCCGGTCCAATGAGCAGTTCTTC. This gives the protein CASSLGTAGVRSNEQFF.

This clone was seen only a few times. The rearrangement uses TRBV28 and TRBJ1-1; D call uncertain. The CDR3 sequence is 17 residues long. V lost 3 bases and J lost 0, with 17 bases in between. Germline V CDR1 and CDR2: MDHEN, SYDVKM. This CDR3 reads CASSLLRGAVLNTEAFF. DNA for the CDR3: TGTGCCAGCAGTTTGTTGAGAGGAGCGGTGTTGAACACTGAAGCTTTCTTT.

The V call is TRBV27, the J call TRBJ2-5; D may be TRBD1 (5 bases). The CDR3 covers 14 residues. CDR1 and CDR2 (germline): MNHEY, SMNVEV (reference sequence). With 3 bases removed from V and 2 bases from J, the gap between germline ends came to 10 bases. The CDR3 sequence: CASSFLTEQETQYF. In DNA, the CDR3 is TGTGCCAGCAGTTTCTTGACAGAACAAGAGACCCAGTACTTC.

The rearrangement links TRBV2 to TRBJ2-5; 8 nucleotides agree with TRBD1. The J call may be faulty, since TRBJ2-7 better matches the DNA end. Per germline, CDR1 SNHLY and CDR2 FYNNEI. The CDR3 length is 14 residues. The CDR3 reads CASSEAPQGVEQYF. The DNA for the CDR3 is TGTGCCAGCAGTGAAGCGCCACAGGGGGTCGAGCAGTACTTC.

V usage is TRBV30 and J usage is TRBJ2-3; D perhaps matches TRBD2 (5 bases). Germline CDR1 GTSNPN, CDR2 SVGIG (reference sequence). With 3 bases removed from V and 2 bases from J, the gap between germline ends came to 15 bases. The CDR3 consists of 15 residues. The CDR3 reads CAWRPGLGYTDTQYF. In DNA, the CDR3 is TGTGCCTGGAGGCCCGGACTGGGATACACAGATACGCAGTATTTT.

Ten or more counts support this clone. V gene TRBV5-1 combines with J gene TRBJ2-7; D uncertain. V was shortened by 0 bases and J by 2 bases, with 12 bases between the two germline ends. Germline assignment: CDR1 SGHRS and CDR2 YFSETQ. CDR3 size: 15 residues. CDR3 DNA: TGCGCCAGCAGCTTGGATAGAGGAATAACCTACGAGCAGTACTTC. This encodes CASSLDRGITYEQYF.

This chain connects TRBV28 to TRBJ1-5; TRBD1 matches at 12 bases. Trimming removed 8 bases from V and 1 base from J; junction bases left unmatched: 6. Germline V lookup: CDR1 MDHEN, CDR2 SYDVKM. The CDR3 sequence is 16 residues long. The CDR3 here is CASGGTGGHSNQPQHF. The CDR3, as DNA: TGTGCCAGCGGGGGGACAGGGGGCCACAGCAATCAGCCCCAGCATTTT.

The CDR3 DNA reads as TGTGCCAGCAGTTCGTTCCGAGGGGGCTCGGATCAGCCCCAGCATTTT. Translating it yields CASSSFRGGSDQPQHF. The gene calls are TRBV6-5 and TRBJ1-5; 7 nucleotides agree with TRBD1. The J segment lost 5 bases and the V segment lost 4 bases, leaving 11 bases of the junction unmatched. Germline V gene data show CDR1 as MNHEY and CDR2 as SVGAGI. This CDR3 is 16 amino acids long.

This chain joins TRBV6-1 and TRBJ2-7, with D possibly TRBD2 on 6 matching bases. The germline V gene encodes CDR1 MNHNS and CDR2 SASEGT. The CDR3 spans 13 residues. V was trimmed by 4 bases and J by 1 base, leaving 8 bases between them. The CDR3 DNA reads TGTGCCAGCAGTGTGGGGGGTTCCTACGAGCAGTACTTC. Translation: CASSVGGSYEQYF.

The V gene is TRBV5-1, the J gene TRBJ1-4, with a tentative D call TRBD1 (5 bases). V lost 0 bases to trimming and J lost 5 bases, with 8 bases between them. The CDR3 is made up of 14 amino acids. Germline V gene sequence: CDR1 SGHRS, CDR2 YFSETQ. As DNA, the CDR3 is TGCGCCAGCAGCTTGGCGGGGGTGAATGAAAAACTGTTTTTT. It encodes CASSLAGVNEKLFF.

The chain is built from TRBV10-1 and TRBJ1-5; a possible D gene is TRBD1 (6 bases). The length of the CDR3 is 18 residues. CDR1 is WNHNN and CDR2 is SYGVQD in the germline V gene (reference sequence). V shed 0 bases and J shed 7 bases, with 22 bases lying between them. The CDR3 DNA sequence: TGCGCCAGCAGTGAGTCGGTGGAGAGTGACAGGCTCTGCCAGCCCCAGCATTTT. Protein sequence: CASSESVESDRLCQPQHF.

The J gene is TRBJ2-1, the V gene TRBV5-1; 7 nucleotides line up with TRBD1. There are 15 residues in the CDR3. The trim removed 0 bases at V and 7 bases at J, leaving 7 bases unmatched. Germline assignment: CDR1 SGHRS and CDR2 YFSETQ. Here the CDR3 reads CASSLDVTGWNEQFF. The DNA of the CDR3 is TGCGCCAGCAGCTTGGATGTGACAGGGTGGAATGAGCAGTTCTTC.

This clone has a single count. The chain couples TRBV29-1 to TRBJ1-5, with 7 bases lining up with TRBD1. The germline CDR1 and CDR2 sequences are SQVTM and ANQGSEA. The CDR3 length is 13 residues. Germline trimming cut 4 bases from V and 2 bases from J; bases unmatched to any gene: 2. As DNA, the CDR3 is TGCAGCGTTGGGGGGACAGGCAATCAGCCCCAGCATTTT. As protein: CSVGGTGNQPQHF.

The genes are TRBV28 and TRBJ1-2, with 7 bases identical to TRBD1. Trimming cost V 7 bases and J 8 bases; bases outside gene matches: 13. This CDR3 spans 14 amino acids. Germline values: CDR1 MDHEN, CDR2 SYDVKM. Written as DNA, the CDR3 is TGTGCCAGCAACTTTGGGGGCAGGGGGAGAGGCTACACCTTC. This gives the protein CASNFGGRGRGYTF.

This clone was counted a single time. The CDR3 DNA reads as TGTGCCAGCTCACCACCGAACAGCGCCCAAGGGAGCACTGAAGCTTTCTTT. Amino acids: CASSPPNSAQGSTEAFF. The V gene is TRBV18, the J gene TRBJ1-1; D is uncertain. From germline, CDR1 is KGHSH and CDR2 LQKENI. Trimming shortened V by 0 bases and J by 4 bases, and 18 bases separated the two germline ends. This CDR3 comprises 17 residues.

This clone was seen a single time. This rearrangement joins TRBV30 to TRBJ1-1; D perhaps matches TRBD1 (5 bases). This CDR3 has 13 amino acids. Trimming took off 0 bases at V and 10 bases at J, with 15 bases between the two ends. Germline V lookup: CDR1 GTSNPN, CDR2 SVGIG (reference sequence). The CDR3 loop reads CAWSVSRVDRAFF. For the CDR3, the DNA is TGTGCCTGGAGTGTCTCCAGGGTAGATAGAGCTTTCTTT. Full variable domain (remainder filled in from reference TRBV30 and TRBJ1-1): SQTIHQWPATLVQPVGSPLSLECTVEGTSNPNLYWYRQAAGRGLQLLFYSVGIGQISSEVPQNLSASRPQDRQFILSSKKLLLSDSGFYLCAWSVSRVDRAFFGQGTRLTVV.

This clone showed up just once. The CDR3 here is CASSLGTSNQPQHF. CDR3 nucleotide sequence: TGTGCCAGCAGCTTAGGGACAAGCAATCAGCCCCAGCATTTT. The rearrangement uses TRBV7-9 and TRBJ1-5, with D maybe TRBD1 (5 bases). Germline loops: CDR1 SEHNR, CDR2 FQNEAQ (reference sequence). This CDR3 region has 14 residues. The V gene lost 1 base and the J gene lost 1 base, with 5 bases spanning the gap.